The 32 T cell receptor beta chains below were found in one sample sequenced in a study of identical twins. TCRdb ran MiXCR on the 5' RACE reads and lists one entry per CDR3 protein. This table holds under 250,000 distinct CDR3 sequences, approximately 9% found once. The sample consisted of memory (CD45RO+) T cells sorted from blood. These receptors came from a woman under 30 in good health.

This clonotype was seen only a few times. This rearrangement joins TRBV9 to TRBJ2-2, with D unclear. There are 12 residues in the CDR3. Germline values: CDR1 SGDLS, CDR2 YYNGEE. V shed 1 base and J shed 7 bases, with 5 bases lying between them. CDR3 residues: CASSVIGGELFF. The CDR3 DNA reads as TGTGCCAGCAGCGTAATTGGCGGGGAGCTGTTTTTT.

This clonotype was seen more than once but under ten times. The chain uses TRBV7-9 and TRBJ2-1; TRBD2 agrees at 12 bases. The germline gives CDR1 SEHNR, CDR2 FQNEAQ (reference sequence). Germline trimming cut 1 base from V and 11 bases from J; bases unmatched to any gene: 9. The length of the CDR3 is 16 residues. The CDR3 DNA reads as TGTGCCAGCAGCTTAGGTTCGACTAGCGGGGGAGAGAAGCAGTTCTTC. Translation: CASSLGSTSGGEKQFF.

At least ten counts were recorded for this clonotype. This sequence joins TRBV2 and TRBJ2-7, with D maybe TRBD1 (5 bases). Between the trimmed V and J ends, which lost 3 bases and 3 bases, there was a span of 6 bases. Looked up from germline, CDR1 is SNHLY and CDR2 is FYNNEI. The CDR3 has 12 amino acids. The CDR3 sequence: CASSDRDYEQYF. The CDR3 DNA is TGTGCCAGCAGTGACAGGGACTACGAGCAGTACTTC.

The chain uses TRBV10-3 and TRBJ1-2; D possibly corresponds to TRBD1 (6 bases). CDR3 size: 13 residues. CDR1 is ENHRY, CDR2 SYGVKD, per germline. Trimming removed 8 bases from V and 3 bases from J, with 13 bases in between. The CDR3 nucleotides are TGTGCCATCCAGAGGAGGGGGGACTATGGCTACACCTTC. Translation gives CAIQRRGDYGYTF.

This clonotype occurred a few times. The chain has TRBV15 and TRBJ1-6; maybe TRBD1 (5 bases). The CDR3 totals 14 residues. V was trimmed by 7 bases and J by 9 bases, leaving 16 bases between them. Germline CDR1 and CDR2: LNHNV and YYDKDF (reference sequence). The chain's CDR3 is CATTRSAGGSPLHF. CDR3 nucleotides: TGTGCCACCACCCGGTCTGCGGGGGGTTCACCCCTCCACTTT.

The chain couples TRBV20-1 to TRBJ2-3; D unclear. Trimming took off 6 bases at V and 0 bases at J, with 16 bases between the two ends. Per germline, CDR1 DFQATT and CDR2 SNEGSKA (reference sequence). This CDR3 comprises 15 residues. CDR3 sequence: CSALDQTTSTDTQYF. CDR3 bases: TGCAGTGCCCTCGACCAGACAACCAGCACAGATACGCAGTATTTT.

The rearrangement uses TRBV6-6 and TRBJ2-1; D gene ambiguous. This CDR3 spans 11 amino acids. V dropped 2 bases and J dropped 9 bases, with 5 bases sitting between them. CDR1 and CDR2 (germline): MNHNY, SVGAGI (reference sequence). The CDR3 here is CASSYEFEQFF. CDR3 sequence (DNA): TGTGCCAGCAGTTACGAATTTGAGCAGTTCTTC.

The chain combines TRBV11-3 with TRBJ2-3; no firm D call. Trimming left V 8 bases short and J 2 bases short, with 8 bases between. The germline CDR1 and CDR2 sequences are SGHNT and YENEEA. The CDR3 loop spans 12 amino acids. In DNA form, the CDR3 reads TGTGCCAGCGGGCAGTTCACAGATACGCAGTATTTT. Translation gives CASGQFTDTQYF.

This clonotype was detected ten times or more. The chain carries TRBV18 and TRBJ1-6; D may be TRBD1 (5 bases). The germline V gene encodes CDR1 KGHSH and CDR2 LQKENI. This CDR3 is 15 amino acids long. The germline V and J ends were trimmed by 3 bases and 5 bases, with 11 bases remaining between them. CDR3 nucleotide sequence: TGTGCCAGCTCACCTTGGGACGGAAATAATTCACCCCTCCACTTT. Its protein is CASSPWDGNNSPLHF.

Written as DNA, the CDR3 is TGTGCCAGCAAGGGACAGGGTAGGGGAATCAATCAGCCCCAGCATTTT. Amino acids: CASKGQGRGINQPQHF. The chain couples TRBV2 to TRBJ1-5; 9 bases line up with TRBD1. CDR3 length: 16 amino acids. After removal of 7 bases from V and 3 bases from J, the junction contained 10 bases not matched to a gene. CDR1 is SNHLY and CDR2 is FYNNEI in the germline V gene.

This clonotype was recorded at least ten times. The CDR3 DNA reads as TGTGCCAGCAGCTTATCCCCCCCCGGCGGGGGGGCGAATGAGCAGTTCTTC. This encodes CASSLSPPGGGANEQFF. This chain links TRBV11-2 with TRBJ2-1, with 9 nucleotides matching TRBD2. The ends lost 2 bases at V and 7 bases at J; junction bases unmatched: 12. Per germline, CDR1 SGHAT and CDR2 FQNNGV. This CDR3 is built from 17 residues.

This clonotype was seen many times. The chain joins TRBV5-5 to TRBJ2-7; TRBD2 aligns across 10 bases. After removal of 1 base from V and 7 bases from J, the junction contained 5 bases not matched to a gene. The CDR3 extends over 14 amino acids. Germline V CDR1 and CDR2: SGHKS, YYEKEE (reference sequence). DNA of the CDR3: TGTGCCAGCAGCTTGACTAGCGGGAAAGGGGAGCAGTACTTC. It codes for CASSLTSGKGEQYF. Filled out from reference TRBV5-5 and TRBJ2-7, the complete variable domain reads DAGVTQSPTHLIKTRGQQVTLRCSPISGHKSVSWYQQVLGQGPQFIFQYYEKEERGRGNFPDRFSARQFPNYSSELNVNALLLGDSALYLCASSLTSGKGEQYFGPGTRLTVT.

A remark on this clonotype: A much bigger clone sits one base away, suggesting this may be a read error. This chain joins TRBV12-3 or TRBV12-4 and TRBJ2-7, with D uncertain. The CDR3 sequence is 12 residues long. This chain's CDR3 is CACSFKGYEQYF. Written as DNA, the CDR3 is TGTGCCTGCAGTTTTAAGGGATACGAGCAGTACTTC.

The CDR3 is CASSSRGGGDQPQHF. CDR3 DNA: TGTGCCAGCAGCTCTCGGGGCGGCGGGGATCAGCCCCAGCATTTT. The V gene is TRBV9, the J gene TRBJ1-5; TRBD1 is a possible D gene (5 bases). This CDR3 has 15 amino acids. Germline CDR1 and CDR2: SGDLS and YYNGEE. Deletions cut 4 bases from V and 5 bases from J, with 16 bases between.

This clonotype was recorded a few times. The rearrangement joins TRBV28 to TRBJ1-2, with 7 bases matching TRBD1. V shed 4 bases and J 5 bases; nucleotides not matched to a gene: 10. CDR1 is MDHEN, CDR2 SYDVKM, per germline. This CDR3 comprises 15 residues. CDR3 loop: CASSSLGQVRYGYTF. Here the CDR3 DNA reads TGTGCCAGCAGTTCCCTCGGACAGGTTAGGTATGGCTACACCTTC.

The genes are TRBV9 and TRBJ2-1; TRBD2 matches at 7 bases. V lost 0 bases, J lost 6 bases, and 12 bases stayed unmatched. The CDR3 covers 17 residues. The germline V gene encodes CDR1 SGDLS and CDR2 YYNGEE. The CDR3 region has the DNA TGTGCCAGCAGCGTAGGGGCTCGGGCGGGGGACCCCAATGAGCAGTTCTTC. It yields the protein CASSVGARAGDPNEQFF.

This clonotype was counted at least ten times. The chain combines TRBV20-1 with TRBJ2-1, with 10 bases aligning to TRBD1. The CDR3 is made up of 16 amino acids. CDR1 is DFQATT and CDR2 is SNEGSKA in the germline V gene (reference sequence). Trimming took 1 base from V and 3 from J; bases not matched to a gene: 6. In DNA, the CDR3 is TGCAGTGCTAGAGCTGCGGGACAGGGGTTCTACAATGAGCAGTTCTTC. Amino acids: CSARAAGQGFYNEQFF.

The rearrangement uses TRBV20-1 and TRBJ2-2; 11 bases are shared with TRBD2. Germline-derived CDR1 and CDR2 are DFQATT and SNEGSKA (reference sequence). The CDR3 spans 15 residues. V lost 2 bases and J lost 1; bases outside the gene matches: 0. CDR3 sequence: CSARLAGGNTGELFF. DNA for the CDR3: TGCAGTGCTAGACTAGCGGGGGGGAACACCGGGGAGCTGTTTTTT.

The CDR3 DNA reads TGCAGTGCTAGAGACACTGAGAACACCGGGGAGCTGTTTTTT. Translated: CSARDTENTGELFF. V usage is TRBV20-1 and J usage is TRBJ2-2; D is unresolved. Trimming pared 0 bases from V and 1 base from J, leaving 6 bases between. The CDR3 is 14 amino acids. From germline, CDR1 is DFQATT and CDR2 SNEGSKA (reference sequence).

This clonotype has ten or more counts. V usage is TRBV28 and J usage is TRBJ2-5, with D possibly being TRBD1 or TRBD2 (7 bases each). CDR1 and CDR2 (germline): MDHEN, SYDVKM. Deletions cut 5 bases from V and 5 bases from J, with 12 bases between. This CDR3 region has 13 residues. CDR3: CASSQGGTETQYF. The DNA of the CDR3 is TGTGCCAGCAGTCAGGGGGGGACGGAGACCCAGTACTTC.

J is TRBJ2-1 and V is TRBV4-2; D possibly corresponds to TRBD2 (6 bases). Per germline, CDR1 LGHNA and CDR2 YNFKEQ. V shed 5 bases and J shed 10 bases, with 24 bases lying between them. The CDR3 is 16 amino acids. CDR3 residues: CASSTSQASAVLEQFF. As DNA, the CDR3 is TGTGCCAGCAGCACGAGCCAAGCTAGCGCCGTCTTGGAGCAGTTCTTC.

A few counts support this clonotype. The V and J genes are TRBV7-6 and TRBJ2-1, with TRBD2 identical over 11 bases. V trimming: 0 bases; J trimming: 7 bases; junction bases outside the gene matches: 5. CDR1 is SGHVS and CDR2 is FNYEAQ in the germline V gene. The CDR3 extends over 16 amino acids. CDR3 sequence (DNA): TGTGCCAGCAGCTTAGCGGTAGCGGGGGGGCAAAATGAGCAGTTCTTC. Protein: CASSLAVAGGQNEQFF.

Comments on this clonotype: A much larger clonotype is one base distant, so this may be a read error. The chain has TRBV5-1 and TRBJ1-1; 8 bases line up with TRBD1. The CDR3 sequence is 15 residues long. V shed 5 bases, J shed 1 base, and the junction held 7 bases outside the gene matches. Germline CDR1 SGHRS, CDR2 YFSETQ. The CDR3 region has the DNA TGCGCCAGCAGTCCGCGGGACAGGAGGAACACTGAAGCTTTCTTT. Residues: CASSPRDRRNTEAFF.

This chain links TRBV5-6 with TRBJ2-3; the match to TRBD1 covers 8 bases. Unmatched junction bases numbered 21, after V lost 4 bases and J lost 5 bases. The CDR3 covers 19 residues. The germline CDR1 and CDR2 sequences are SGHDT and YYEEEE. The CDR3: CASSLLRWDRRRERDTQYF. The CDR3 nucleotides are TGTGCCAGCAGCCTACTCCGATGGGACAGGAGGCGTGAGAGAGATACGCAGTATTTT.

This chain links TRBV5-1 with TRBJ1-1; possible D gene TRBD1, 6 bases. This CDR3 contains 15 residues. V lost 4 bases and J 4 bases, leaving 17 bases between the germline ends. The germline V gene encodes CDR1 SGHRS and CDR2 YFSETQ. Here the CDR3 reads CASSPGGGQGTEAFF. For the CDR3, the DNA is TGCGCCAGCAGCCCTGGAGGGGGGCAGGGCACTGAAGCTTTCTTT.

This clonotype was observed many times. CDR3 sequence (DNA): TGTGCCAGCAGTTTACGAGAGGTCTCCGAAAAACTGTTTTTT. Protein: CASSLREVSEKLFF. V gene TRBV12-3 or TRBV12-4 combines with J gene TRBJ1-4; the D is unclear. Between the trimmed V and J ends, which lost 2 bases and 8 bases, there was a span of 12 bases. The CDR3 covers 14 residues.

This clonotype was counted many times. The gene calls are TRBV6-1 and TRBJ2-1; 8 nucleotides agree with TRBD2. Germline V gene sequence: CDR1 MNHNS, CDR2 SASEGT. The V and J ends lost 6 bases and 3 bases, in that order; junction bases with no gene match: 7. This CDR3 is 15 amino acids long. In DNA, the CDR3 is TGTGCCAGCAGCCTCACTAGCGGTGGCTACAATGAGCAGTTCTTC. Encoded protein: CASSLTSGGYNEQFF.

In its sample, this clonotype was seen a few times. The gene calls are TRBV18 and TRBJ2-1, with 9 bases that match TRBD1. The CDR3 contains 16 residues. The J segment lost 2 bases and the V segment lost 8 bases, leaving 10 bases of the junction unmatched. Germline CDR1 KGHSH, CDR2 LQKENI. CDR3 in amino acids: CASRRPGQGTYNEQFF. The CDR3 region has the DNA TGTGCCAGCCGTCGTCCGGGACAGGGCACCTACAATGAGCAGTTCTTC.

The chain links TRBV7-6 to TRBJ2-1, with a weak D call TRBD1 (6 bases). CDR3 length: 13 residues. The germline CDR1 and CDR2 sequences are SGHVS and FNYEAQ. V lost 6 bases, J lost 7 bases, and 13 bases lay in between. The CDR3 protein is CASSTGFINEQFF. In DNA, the CDR3 is TGTGCCAGCAGTACAGGGTTTATTAATGAGCAGTTCTTC.

This clonotype has more than one count but fewer than ten. The chain links TRBV4-2 to TRBJ1-5, with D tentatively TRBD1 (6 bases). The germline gives CDR1 LGHNA, CDR2 YNFKEQ. The CDR3 contains 12 residues. Trimming removed 4 bases from V and 15 bases from J, with 16 bases in between. The CDR3 DNA is TGTGCCAGCAGCCCCGGGACACGGGGTGGGCATTTT. Translating it yields CASSPGTRGGHF.

The chain employs TRBV7-8 and TRBJ1-3; D is unresolved. In germline, CDR1 is SGHVS, CDR2 FQNEAQ. The CDR3 extends over 13 amino acids. The ends were cut back, 5 bases at V and 0 bases at J, with 5 bases in the middle. Here the CDR3 DNA reads TGTGCCAGCAGCCCCCCCTCTGGAAACACCATATATTTT. This translates into CASSPPSGNTIYF. Full variable domain (rest looked up from reference TRBV7-8 and TRBJ1-3): GAGVSQSPRYKVAKRGQDVALRCDPISGHVSLFWYQQALGQGPEFLTYFQNEAQLDKSGLPSDRFFAERPEGSVSTLKIQRTQQEDSAVYLCASSPPSGNTIYFGEGSWLTVV.

There are many counts of this clonotype. The rearrangement links TRBV27 to TRBJ1-5, with TRBD1 matching over 9 bases. V dropped 5 bases and J dropped 6; count of bases not matched to a gene: 8. This CDR3 comprises 15 residues. Germline assignment: CDR1 MNHEY and CDR2 SMNVEV (reference sequence). CDR3 sequence reads: CASSPLGQGGQPQHF. As DNA, the CDR3 is TGTGCCAGCAGTCCCTTGGGACAGGGAGGTCAGCCCCAGCATTTT.